Listed here are 4 T cell receptor beta chains from one sample, sequenced in a study of T cell responses to AZD1222 COVID-19 vaccine (dated by TCRdb to the early 2020s). Libraries were built with the immunoSEQ multiplex PCR assay. TCRdb stores this immuneACCESS table with in-frame sequences only. Part of the clones is absent; in the studies checked, under half of the shortfall reflects unresolved V genes, and no reason is known for the rest. For this sample there are approximately 120,000 clones; 90% appear just once. The top ten clones comprise about 4.4% of the sample. In the paper's terms, the time point label means: baseline before first vaccination. The treatment or condition label, as the study defines it: meningococcal conjugate vaccine given as trial control. Sequencing used peripheral blood, obtained on day 0 of MenACWY control vaccination. Receptors originate from an adult in good health.

CDR3 nucleotide sequence: TGTGCCACCAGCGACTCAGGGTCTAGCACAGATACGCAGTATTTT. Protein sequence: CATSDSGSSTDTQYF. The chain is built from TRBV24-1 and TRBJ2-3; D may be TRBD1 (5 bases). This CDR3 spans 15 amino acids. V was trimmed by 7 bases and J by 0 bases, leaving 13 bases between them. CDR1 is KGHDR, CDR2 SFDVKD, per germline.

CDR3 amino acids: CASSLSIRLAGGGTDTQYF. The CDR3 DNA reads as TGTGCCAGCAGTTTATCGATCCGACTAGCGGGAGGAGGGACAGATACGCAGTATTTT. The chain carries TRBV27 and TRBJ2-3, with 13 bases lining up with TRBD2. CDR1 and CDR2 from the germline V gene are MNHEY and SMNVEV (reference sequence). The CDR3 is 19 residues long. V lost 0 bases to trimming and J lost 3 bases; unmatched junction nucleotides: 9.

The rearrangement uses TRBV2 and TRBJ1-2; 7 positions agree with TRBD1. This CDR3 spans 14 amino acids. Trimming cost V 2 bases and J 6 bases; bases outside gene matches: 6. The germline V gene encodes CDR1 SNHLY and CDR2 FYNNEI. The CDR3 reads CASSETRGLDGYTF. DNA for the CDR3: TGTGCCAGCAGTGAAACCAGGGGGTTGGATGGCTACACCTTC.

This chain connects TRBV7-6 to TRBJ2-7; TRBD2 agrees at 9 bases. This CDR3 region has 15 residues. CDR1 is SGHVS and CDR2 is FNYEAQ in the germline V gene. Unmatched junction bases numbered 6, after V lost 5 bases and J lost 1 base. CDR3 sequence reads: CASSPSGLASYEQYF. The CDR3 DNA reads as TGTGCCAGCAGCCCAAGCGGACTAGCGTCCTACGAGCAGTACTTC.